Here is one TCR beta chain with its context. In the source study's methods: The authors estimated nucleated cell counts from reference gene primer amplification. Only in-frame clones appear in the TCRdb table, and some are missing; sequencing was by immunoSEQ multiplex PCR. For V, J and clone size, that table is used; D and trimming come from the DNA. The table has approximately 270,000 clones, about four fifths seen once; the top ten hold about 9.6%. The data were obtained in a study of blood T cell repertoires in COVID-19. For the study at large: Acute and convalescent COVID-19 specimens originated in the United States, Italy and Spain. In each case, the material was cDNA or gDNA derived from T cells, B-cell-depleted T cells, or PBMCs.

From germline, CDR1 is SGHTA and CDR2 FQGNSA. J lost 1 base, V lost 3 bases, and 9 bases had no gene match. The CDR3 consists of 19 residues. The chain is built from TRBV7-2 and TRBJ2-3; TRBD2 matches at 14 bases. The sequencing input was peripheral blood. This receptor was taken from a man aged 80 or over with acute or convalescent COVID-19. The CDR3: CASSLLTSGRAEGTDTQYF. The CDR3 nucleotides are TGTGCCAGCAGCTTGTTGACTAGCGGGAGGGCCGAAGGCACAGATACGCAGTATTTT. The full variable domain, its missing parts supplied by reference TRBV7-2 and TRBJ2-3, is GAGVSQSPSNKVTEKGKDVELRCDPISGHTALYWYRQSLGQGLEFLIYFQGNSAPDKSGLPSDRFSAERTGGSVSTLTIQRTQQEDSAVYLCASSLLTSGRAEGTDTQYFGPGTRLTVL.